Sequencing of this TCR beta chain was carried out in a study of graft-versus-host responses after intestinal transplantation. A note on this clone: Its antigen is unidentified.

TCRdb's copy holds only in-frame clones and misses some; the assay was immunoSEQ multiplex PCR. The sample has approximately 70,000 clones, about 89% seen once. Germline trimming cut 3 bases from V and 1 base from J; bases unmatched to any gene: 6. The CDR3 length is 15 residues. CDR1 is MDHEN and CDR2 is SYDVKM in the germline V gene. The sequences come from unstimulated CD8+ T cells sorted from spleen or lymph node cells, collected before intestinal transplant. The receptor's source is a human donor who received an intestinal transplant. The chain links TRBV28 to TRBJ2-7; 7 positions match TRBD2. CDR3: CASSFAAGASYEQYF. CDR3 nucleotide sequence: TGTGCCAGCAGTTTCGCGGCGGGAGCTTCCTACGAGCAGTACTTC.